The 27 T cell receptor beta chains below were found in one sample sequenced in a study of cytomegalovirus exposure and HLA in healthy donors. Method: immunoSEQ multiplex PCR; TCRdb's copy keeps in-frame clones and lacks some. The sample yields under 200,000 clones, roughly 89% seen once. Sample: PBMCs. Every receptor here comes from a woman between 18 and 30 years old in good health and CMV-seropositive.

The V call is TRBV29-1, the J call TRBJ2-7; the D gene is possibly TRBD1 (6 bases). This CDR3 is built from 15 residues. CDR1 SQVTM and CDR2 ANQGSEA come from the germline V gene. The ends were cut back, 4 bases at V and 2 bases at J, with 18 bases in the middle. The CDR3 sequence is CSVVFPGDNTYEQYF. The DNA for the CDR3 is TGCAGCGTTGTATTTCCAGGGGATAATACCTACGAGCAGTACTTC.

The chain combines TRBV15 with TRBJ1-4; D remains unclear. Germline loops: CDR1 LNHNV, CDR2 YYDKDF (reference sequence). Trimming pared 7 bases from V and 4 bases from J, leaving 10 bases between. This CDR3 is 13 amino acids long. This CDR3 reads CATTAGINEKLFF. CDR3 in DNA: TGTGCCACCACCGCCGGGATTAATGAAAAACTGTTTTTT.

The chain carries TRBV18 and TRBJ1-1; no clear D. V was trimmed by 2 bases and J by 4 bases, leaving 11 bases between them. Germline V gene lookup returns CDR1 KGHSH and CDR2 LQKENI. CDR3 size: 14 residues. DNA of the CDR3: TGTGCCAGCTCACCAGAGGGATTCGTCACTGAAGCTTTCTTT. Its protein product is CASSPEGFVTEAFF.

The rearrangement links TRBV5-6 to TRBJ1-4, with TRBD1 as a possible D gene (6 bases). The germline gives CDR1 SGHDT, CDR2 YYEEEE. The CDR3 length is 18 residues. V shed 6 bases and J shed 2 bases, with 23 bases lying between them. CDR3 sequence: CASTGGRGGDSTNEKLFF. For the CDR3, the DNA is TGTGCCAGCACCGGCGGCAGGGGTGGTGATTCGACTAATGAAAAACTGTTTTTT. Combining the CDR3 with reference TRBV5-6 and TRBJ1-4 gives the whole variable domain DAGVTQSPTHLIKTRGQQVTLRCSPKSGHDTVSWYQQALGQGPQFIFQYYEEEERQRGNFPDRFSGHQFPNYSSELNVNALLLGDSALYLCASTGGRGGDSTNEKLFFGSGTQLSVL.

This chain uses TRBV6-1 with TRBJ1-1; TRBD1 agrees at 7 bases. The CDR3 is 15 residues long. Per the germline V gene, CDR1 is MNHNS and CDR2 is SASEGT. V lost 0 bases to trimming and J lost 4 bases; unmatched junction nucleotides: 5. Written as DNA, the CDR3 is TGTGCCAGCAGTGAAGCGCAACAGGGGTTCACTGAAGCTTTCTTT. Translated, it gives CASSEAQQGFTEAFF.

The chain joins TRBV27 to TRBJ1-2; the D gene is possibly TRBD1 (5 bases). Germline-derived CDR1 and CDR2 are MNHEY and SMNVEV (reference sequence). The CDR3 totals 12 residues. The germline V and J ends were trimmed by 5 bases and 6 bases, with 10 bases remaining between them. The CDR3 is CASSMGGDGYTF. CDR3 bases: TGTGCCAGCAGTATGGGGGGGGATGGCTACACCTTC.

The V gene is TRBV30, the J gene TRBJ1-1, with TRBD1 as a possible D gene (6 bases). With 0 bases removed from V and 1 base from J, the gap between germline ends came to 9 bases. The CDR3 spans 14 residues. CDR1 and CDR2 (germline): GTSNPN, SVGIG (reference sequence). The DNA of the CDR3 is TGTGCCTGGAGTGTGCTACAGGGGAACACTGAAGCTTTCTTT. Encoded protein: CAWSVLQGNTEAFF. The full variable domain, its missing parts supplied by reference TRBV30 and TRBJ1-1, is SQTIHQWPATLVQPVGSPLSLECTVEGTSNPNLYWYRQAAGRGLQLLFYSVGIGQISSEVPQNLSASRPQDRQFILSSKKLLLSDSGFYLCAWSVLQGNTEAFFGQGTRLTVV.

The V call is TRBV27, the J call TRBJ2-1; 9 bases are a match to TRBD2. V shed 3 bases and J 7 bases; nucleotides not matched to a gene: 1. The germline CDR1 and CDR2 sequences are MNHEY and SMNVEV (reference sequence). CDR3 length equals 13 residues. CDR3 loop: CASSFTSGNEQFF. In nucleotides, the CDR3 is TGTGCCAGCAGTTTCACTAGCGGGAATGAGCAGTTCTTC.

The chain combines TRBV11-2 with TRBJ2-7; 7 bases fit TRBD1. The CDR3 consists of 14 residues. After removal of 5 bases from V and 3 bases from J, the junction contained 7 bases not matched to a gene. From germline, CDR1 is SGHAT and CDR2 FQNNGV. The CDR3 loop is CASSPRQGFYEQYF. The CDR3 region has the DNA TGTGCCAGCAGCCCTCGACAGGGCTTCTACGAGCAGTACTTC.

The J gene is TRBJ2-5, the V gene TRBV9; 8 bases are a match to TRBD2. The trim removed 4 bases at V and 5 bases at J, leaving 10 bases unmatched. The CDR3 sequence is 15 residues long. Germline CDR1 SGDLS, CDR2 YYNGEE. CDR3 protein: CASSPGGGWRETQYF. CDR3 nucleotides: TGTGCCAGCAGCCCGGGGGGGGGATGGAGGGAGACCCAGTACTTC.

This chain connects TRBV9 to TRBJ2-1; 10 bases are shared with TRBD2. The V gene end was trimmed by 0 bases and the J gene end by 7 bases; junction bases not matched to a gene: 1. From germline, CDR1 is SGDLS and CDR2 YYNGEE. This CDR3 spans 14 amino acids. CDR3 in amino acids: CASSVVLAGNEQFF. CDR3 bases: TGTGCCAGCAGCGTAGTACTAGCGGGAAATGAGCAGTTCTTC.

V gene TRBV28 combines with J gene TRBJ1-2; D is possibly TRBD1 (5 bases). This CDR3 is 14 amino acids long. Germline V CDR1 and CDR2: MDHEN, SYDVKM. Trimming cost V 10 bases and J 2 bases, with 17 bases left between them. CDR3 sequence reads: CATGGRSGNYGYTF. The CDR3 DNA reads TGTGCCACCGGGGGGAGGTCGGGAAACTATGGCTACACCTTC.

The chain carries TRBV25-1 and TRBJ2-3; D ambiguous. CDR1 MGHDK and CDR2 SYGVNS come from the germline V gene. Trimming removed 7 bases from V and 4 bases from J, with 12 bases in between. This CDR3 is 13 amino acids long. CDR3 in amino acids: CASTWSLADTQYF. Written as DNA, the CDR3 is TGTGCCAGCACGTGGAGCTTGGCAGATACGCAGTATTTT.

This rearrangement joins TRBV27 to TRBJ2-1, with 7 nucleotides matching TRBD2. The CDR3 consists of 16 residues. V dropped 8 bases and J dropped 4; count of bases not matched to a gene: 14. Germline V gives CDR1 MNHEY, CDR2 SMNVEV (reference sequence). CDR3 sequence: CASFPSGRGQYNEQFF. CDR3 nucleotides: TGTGCCAGCTTCCCTAGCGGACGCGGACAATACAATGAGCAGTTCTTC.

The rearrangement uses TRBV19 and TRBJ1-5; 10 positions agree with TRBD1. Per germline, CDR1 LNHDA and CDR2 SQIVND (reference sequence). This CDR3 region has 17 residues. J gave up 0 bases and V 3 bases, and 5 bases lay outside the gene matches. CDR3 in amino acids: CASSISTGGYSNQPQHF. DNA for the CDR3: TGTGCCAGTAGTATCTCGACAGGGGGCTATAGCAATCAGCCCCAGCATTTT.

The chain carries TRBV6-6 and TRBJ1-1, with D uncertain. CDR3 length equals 16 residues. V lost 6 bases and J 5 bases, leaving 22 bases between the germline ends. Germline lookup yields CDR1 MNHNY and CDR2 SVGAGI (reference sequence). The CDR3 sequence is CASSLTPTSRETEAFF. CDR3 nucleotide sequence: TGTGCCAGCAGCCTAACCCCGACTTCGCGGGAAACTGAAGCTTTCTTT.

V usage is TRBV9 and J usage is TRBJ2-3, with TRBD2 identical over 9 bases. CDR1 is SGDLS, CDR2 YYNGEE, per germline. The CDR3 consists of 14 residues. V gave up 6 bases and J gave up 2 bases; unmatched junction bases: 4. The CDR3 nucleotides are TGTGCCAGCAATCGACTAGCGGTCACAGATACGCAGTATTTT. Amino acids: CASNRLAVTDTQYF.

V gene TRBV18 combines with J gene TRBJ2-7, with D unclear. Trimming stripped 3 bases from V and 4 bases from J, with 4 bases between. Germline loops: CDR1 KGHSH, CDR2 LQKENI. This CDR3 is built from 11 residues. The CDR3 coding sequence is TGTGCCAGCTCACCTCTATACGAGCAGTACTTC. This translates into CASSPLYEQYF.

This chain uses TRBV28 with TRBJ1-4; possible D gene TRBD1, 6 bases. V dropped 2 bases and J dropped 8 bases, with 12 bases sitting between them. The V gene's germline CDR1 is MDHEN and CDR2 SYDVKM. CDR3 length: 14 residues. The CDR3 sequence is CASSLGGAREKLFF. The CDR3 nucleotides read TGTGCCAGCAGTTTAGGGGGGGCTCGGGAAAAACTGTTTTTT. The variable domain in full, with the rest retrieved from reference TRBV28 and TRBJ1-4, is DVKVTQSSRYLVKRTGEKVFLECVQDMDHENMFWYRQDPGLGLRLIYFSYDVKMKEKGDIPEGYSVSREKKERFSLILESASTNQTSMYLCASSLGGAREKLFFGSGTQLSVL.

The rearrangement uses TRBV4-2 and TRBJ1-3, with 10 positions matching TRBD1. The CDR3 loop spans 19 amino acids. CDR1 and CDR2 (germline): LGHNA, YNFKEQ. V lost 3 bases and J lost 1; bases outside the gene matches: 12. The CDR3 DNA reads as TGTGCCAGCAGCCACGAGGTGGGGACAGGGGACTGGTCTGGAAACACCATATATTTT. Protein: CASSHEVGTGDWSGNTIYF.

The chain links TRBV28 to TRBJ1-2; no clear D gene. V lost 4 bases and J 8 bases, leaving 11 bases between the germline ends. This CDR3 is 12 amino acids long. Germline values: CDR1 MDHEN, CDR2 SYDVKM. The CDR3 spells CASSSVIIGYTF. For the CDR3, the DNA is TGTGCCAGCAGTTCCGTTATTATCGGCTACACCTTC.

This clone was seen just once. The rearrangement uses TRBV4-1 and TRBJ2-2; unclear D gene. The CDR3 extends over 13 amino acids. Per the germline V gene, CDR1 is MGHRA and CDR2 is YSYEKL. Trimming removed 3 bases from V and 3 bases from J, with 5 bases in between. The CDR3 region is CASSHLYTGELFF. CDR3 DNA: TGCGCCAGCAGCCACCTTTACACCGGGGAGCTGTTTTTT.

The chain employs TRBV6-4 and TRBJ2-3, with 7 bases aligning to TRBD1. V shed 0 bases and J 1 base; nucleotides not matched to a gene: 1. Germline V gene sequence: CDR1 MRHNA, CDR2 SNTAGT. This CDR3 contains 15 residues. CDR3 protein: CASSDSGGGTDTQYF. The CDR3 DNA reads TGTGCCAGCAGTGACTCAGGGGGCGGCACAGATACGCAGTATTTT.

V gene TRBV25-1 combines with J gene TRBJ1-5; 7 bases are a match to TRBD1. V lost 2 bases and J lost 2; bases outside the gene matches: 3. CDR1 and CDR2 from the germline V gene are MGHDK and SYGVNS. The CDR3 has 15 residues. CDR3 loop: CASSEIGTGNQPQHF. CDR3 nucleotide sequence: TGTGCCAGCAGTGAAATTGGGACAGGCAATCAGCCCCAGCATTTT.

This chain links TRBV27 with TRBJ1-5; D unresolved. V lost 3 bases, J lost 5 bases, and 11 bases lay in between. Germline CDR1 and CDR2: MNHEY and SMNVEV (reference sequence). The CDR3 spans 14 residues. Here the CDR3 reads CASSFWGVDQPQHF. Here the CDR3 DNA reads TGTGCCAGCAGTTTTTGGGGAGTGGATCAGCCCCAGCATTTT.

The CDR3 loop reads CASSTFRGSNNEQFF. The CDR3 region has the DNA TGTGCCAGCAGCACCTTTCGGGGTTCGAACAATGAGCAGTTCTTC. The gene calls are TRBV7-9 and TRBJ2-1, with D perhaps TRBD2 (5 bases). The CDR3 runs to 15 residues. Germline values: CDR1 SEHNR, CDR2 FQNEAQ (reference sequence). V lost 5 bases and J lost 5, with 16 bases in between.

The chain employs TRBV28 and TRBJ1-1; D gene unclear. Trimming removed 3 bases from V and 12 bases from J, with 14 bases in between. Germline CDR1 MDHEN, CDR2 SYDVKM. This CDR3 is built from 12 residues. The CDR3 reads CASSLGRLGTFF. DNA for the CDR3: TGTGCCAGCAGTTTGGGCAGGCTGGGTACTTTCTTT.